A selection of T cell receptor beta chains follows, all from one sample in a study of early T cells in non-severe SARS-CoV-2 infection. TCRdb re-analysed the 5' RACE reads in MiXCR, keeping a single row per CDR3 protein. The sample lists about 110,000 distinct CDR3 sequences; about 12% were seen once. This specimen was whole blood, taken at baseline. These receptors were obtained from an adult who was a healthcare worker with PCR-confirmed SARS-CoV-2 infection or an uninfected control (not recorded which). The CDR3 runs from the conserved cysteine through the conserved F or W. D genes are given only for firm matches. Size is omitted from some rows. Given values are once, few, many or a class for expanded clones.

v_gene	abundance	j_gene	d_gene	CDR3aa	CDR3nt
TRBV27	few	TRBJ2-2	TRBD1	CASSLNPTGVGTGELFF	TGTGCCAGCAGTTTAAATCCAACAGGGGTGGGCACCGGGGAGCTGTTTTTT
TRBV6-6	few	TRBJ2-3	NA	CASSYSVGVVMSTDTQYF	TGTGCCAGCAGTTACTCGGTTGGGGTAGTAATGAGCACAGATACGCAGTATTTT
TRBV7-9	NA	TRBJ2-5	NA	CASSLGRDGTQYF	TGTGCCAGCAGCTTAGGACGTGATGGGACCCAGTACTTC
TRBV10-1	few	TRBJ2-7	TRBD1	CASSDWGQGDFYEQYF	TGCGCCAGCAGTGATTGGGGACAGGGAGACTTCTACGAGCAGTACTTC
TRBV27	few	TRBJ2-7	NA	CASSLRSGADEQYF	TGTGCCAGCAGTTTACGGTCAGGGGCTGACGAGCAGTACTTC
TRBV2	few	TRBJ2-3	TRBD2	CASSEALVAGGISSTDTQYF	TGTGCCAGCAGTGAAGCGCTTGTAGCGGGGGGGATATCTAGCACAGATACGCAGTATTTT
TRBV7-2	NA	TRBJ1-6	TRBD1	CASRHNPGQGNSPLHF	TGTGCCAGCAGACATAATCCGGGACAGGGTAATTCACCCCTCCACTTT
TRBV20-1	NA	TRBJ2-4	NA	CSAPQQPKNIQYF	TGCAGTGCTCCCCAGCAACCCAAAAACATTCAGTACTTC
TRBV12-3/TRBV12-4	NA	TRBJ1-1	NA	CASSLFRNTEAFF	TGTGCCAGCAGTTTGTTCAGGAACACTGAAGCTTTCTTT
TRBV6-5	many	TRBJ2-7	TRBD1	CASSYSGTGSYEQYF	TGTGCCAGCAGTTACTCCGGGACAGGTTCCTACGAGCAGTACTTC
TRBV5-1	NA	TRBJ2-7	TRBD2	CASSSAGVPYEQYF	TGCGCCAGCAGCTCTGCGGGGGTCCCCTACGAGCAGTACTTC
TRBV2	NA	TRBJ2-1	NA	CASIGRGGPRGEQFF	TGTGCCAGCATCGGTAGGGGGGGTCCCCGCGGTGAGCAGTTCTTC
TRBV5-1	NA	TRBJ2-7	NA	CASSLVSLDYEQYF	TGCGCCAGCAGCTTGGTATCTTTGGACTACGAGCAGTACTTC
TRBV18	few	TRBJ2-7	TRBD2	CASSPSGVLAGGVEQYF	TGTGCCAGCTCACCATCCGGTGTACTAGCGGGAGGGGTCGAGCAGTACTTC
TRBV4-1	NA	TRBJ1-2	NA	CASNSPGQDGNYGYTF	TGCGCCAGCAACTCGCCGGGCCAGGACGGGAACTATGGCTACACCTTC
TRBV20-1	NA	TRBJ1-1	NA	CSVLAVDEQGAFF	TGCAGTGTACTGGCAGTCGATGAACAAGGAGCTTTCTTT
TRBV5-1	few	TRBJ2-3	NA	CASSFSRGRADTQYF	TGCGCCAGCAGCTTTTCGCGGGGAAGAGCAGATACGCAGTATTTT
TRBV2	few	TRBJ2-7	TRBD2	CASRPEASGSREQYF	TGTGCCAGCAGGCCAGAGGCTAGCGGGAGTCGGGAGCAGTACTTC
TRBV6-1	NA	TRBJ2-1	TRBD2	CASLLWEGPNNEQFF	TGTGCCAGCTTACTATGGGAGGGGCCCAACAATGAGCAGTTCTTC
TRBV30	NA	TRBJ2-7	TRBD1	CAWSDTWTGSSYEQYF	TGTGCCTGGAGCGATACCTGGACAGGGAGCTCCTACGAGCAGTACTTC
TRBV12-3/TRBV12-4	few	TRBJ2-1	TRBD2	CASSRPSGGREEQFF	TGTGCCAGCAGCCGACCTAGCGGGGGGCGGGAAGAGCAGTTCTTC